Below, 11 T cell receptor beta chains from the same sample are listed, as sequenced in a study of blood T cell repertoires in COVID-19. Repertoires were generated with immunoSEQ multiplex PCR, while TCRdb's copy carries only in-frame clones and drops some. The sample records approximately 250,000 clones, about 82% being singletons. Source material: peripheral blood. These receptors came from a woman aged 80 or older with COVID-19, enrolled during active disease.

In this sample, this clone turned up a few times. This chain connects TRBV18 to TRBJ1-1; D perhaps matches TRBD1 (6 bases). V was shortened by 6 bases and J by 5 bases, with 16 bases between the two germline ends. The CDR3 sequence is 14 residues long. Germline assignment: CDR1 KGHSH and CDR2 LQKENI. As DNA, the CDR3 is TGTGCCAGCTCCCAACAGGGTAGGTTGACTGAAGCTTTCTTT. This encodes CASSQQGRLTEAFF.

The chain links TRBV25-1 to TRBJ1-2; no definite D call. The germline gives CDR1 MGHDK, CDR2 SYGVNS. This CDR3 is built from 13 residues. Trimming removed 3 bases at V and 1 base at J, with 6 bases between. CDR3 DNA sequence: TGTGCCAGCAGTGATCATTTTAACTATGGCTACACCTTC. This gives the protein CASSDHFNYGYTF.

In its sample, this clone was seen once. The V and J genes are TRBV9 and TRBJ2-1; 11 positions agree with TRBD2. This CDR3 is 18 amino acids long. CDR1 and CDR2 (germline): SGDLS, YYNGEE. J gave up 0 bases and V 1 base, and 6 bases lay outside the gene matches. CDR3 residues: CASSVTSGGPSSYNEQFF. The CDR3 bases are TGTGCCAGCAGCGTAACTAGCGGGGGCCCAAGCTCCTACAATGAGCAGTTCTTC.

The chain couples TRBV7-2 to TRBJ1-5, with a weak D call TRBD1 (6 bases). Looked up from germline, CDR1 is SGHTA and CDR2 is FQGNSA. Deletions cut 0 bases from V and 8 bases from J, with 14 bases between. The CDR3 has 15 amino acids. The CDR3 sequence: CASSLAGQSGEPQHF. CDR3 DNA: TGTGCCAGCAGCTTAGCAGGACAGTCTGGGGAGCCCCAGCATTTT.

J is TRBJ1-4 and V is TRBV6-5, with D perhaps matching TRBD1 (6 bases). Trimming left V 6 bases short and J 1 base short, with 9 bases between. The CDR3 is 14 residues long. Germline V gene sequence: CDR1 MNHEY, CDR2 SVGAGI. DNA of the CDR3: TGTGCCAGCAGCCTCAGGGGAACTAATGAAAAACTGTTTTTT. Translating it yields CASSLRGTNEKLFF.

The rearrangement joins TRBV6-2 or TRBV6-3 to TRBJ1-1; a possible D gene is TRBD1 (5 bases). The V end lost 3 bases, the J end lost 1 base, and 24 bases lay between the germline ends. There are 19 residues in the CDR3. CDR1 is MNHEY, CDR2 SVGEGT, per germline. CDR3 protein: CASSYSGPRVRFWNTEAFF. The CDR3 nucleotides read TGTGCCAGCAGTTATTCCGGGCCCAGGGTACGTTTCTGGAACACTGAAGCTTTCTTT.

The rearrangement joins TRBV7-2 to TRBJ1-3; D gene ambiguous. CDR1 and CDR2 from the germline V gene are SGHTA and FQGNSA. With 1 base removed from V and 0 bases from J, the gap between germline ends came to 10 bases. The CDR3 is 16 residues long. Here the CDR3 reads CASSLGDGISGNTIYF. As DNA, the CDR3 is TGTGCCAGCAGCTTAGGTGACGGGATCTCTGGAAACACCATATATTTT.

Of note for this clone: This same CDR3 is encoded by further DNA sequences in the sample. The gene calls are TRBV9 and TRBJ1-5; D gene unclear. V was clipped by 0 bases and J by 0 bases, with 4 bases between them. Germline assignment: CDR1 SGDLS and CDR2 YYNGEE. This CDR3 comprises 14 residues. The CDR3 DNA reads as TGTGCCAGCAGCGTAGACTCTAGCAATCAGCCCCAGCATTTT. Encoded protein: CASSVDSSNQPQHF. Variable domain in full (rest from reference TRBV9 and TRBJ1-5): DSGVTQTPKHLITATGQRVTLRCSPRSGDLSVYWYQQSLDQGLQFLIQYYNGEERAKGNILERFSAQQFPDLHSELNLSSLELGDSALYFCASSVDSSNQPQHFGDGTRLSIL.

The genes are TRBV10-3 and TRBJ2-5; 8 nucleotides align to TRBD2. The CDR3 totals 13 residues. The V and J ends lost 4 bases and 4 bases, in that order; junction bases with no gene match: 2. Per germline, CDR1 ENHRY and CDR2 SYGVKD. The chain's CDR3 is CAISGGGSETQYF. In DNA form, the CDR3 reads TGTGCCATCAGTGGCGGGGGGTCAGAGACCCAGTACTTC.

The chain joins TRBV2 to TRBJ2-5, with TRBD1 identical over 7 bases. Germline V gives CDR1 SNHLY, CDR2 FYNNEI. The CDR3 length is 14 residues. The V and J ends lost 5 bases and 1 base, in that order; junction bases with no gene match: 4. CDR3 residues: CASSQTGTQETQYF. The CDR3 nucleotides are TGTGCCAGCAGTCAGACAGGGACCCAAGAGACCCAGTACTTC.

DNA for the CDR3: TGTGCCAGTAGTATCTTATCTTATAGCAATCAGCCCCAGCATTTT. Its translation is CASSILSYSNQPQHF. The chain recombines TRBV19 with TRBJ1-5, with unresolved D. The CDR3 consists of 15 residues. Germline V gives CDR1 LNHDA, CDR2 SQIVND (reference sequence). Trimming pared 3 bases from V and 0 bases from J, leaving 9 bases between.